This TCR beta chain appears in the sequencing data of a study of blood T cell repertoires in COVID-19. At the level of the study: From the United States, Italy and Spain came samples of acute and convalescent COVID-19.

Original analysis: How many nucleated cells were present was estimated from reference gene primer amplification. The method was immunoSEQ multiplex PCR; TCRdb's version includes in-frame clones alone and lacks a portion of them. V, J and clone size are taken as reported in that table, and D and trimming were inferred from the DNA itself. The repertoire holds 150,000 to 200,000 clones, more than 80% seen once, with 9.5% to 15% in the top ten. J was trimmed by 3 bases and V by 8 bases; bases with no gene match: 11. CDR1 is SGHVS and CDR2 is FNYEAQ in the germline V gene. There are 15 residues in the CDR3.

Specimen: peripheral blood. The chain is built from TRBV7-6 and TRBJ1-1, with TRBD1 identical over 8 bases. This clonotype originated in a woman of 80 years or more with COVID-19, enrolled during active disease. The CDR3 nucleotides read TGTGCCAGCTCGAGGTCCACAGGGGGGTACACTGAAGCTTTCTTT. It codes for CASSRSTGGYTEAFF.